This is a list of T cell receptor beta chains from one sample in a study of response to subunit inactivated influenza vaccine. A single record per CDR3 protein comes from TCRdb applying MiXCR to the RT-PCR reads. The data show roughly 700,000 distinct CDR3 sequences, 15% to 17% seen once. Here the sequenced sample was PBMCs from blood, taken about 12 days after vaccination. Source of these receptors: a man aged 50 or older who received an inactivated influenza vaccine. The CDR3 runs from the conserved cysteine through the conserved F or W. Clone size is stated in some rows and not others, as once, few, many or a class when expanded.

CDR3 protein: CSARDMGRGETQYF
clone size: .
V gene: TRBV20-1

CDR3 protein: CASRPSFIGSYEQYF
clone size: few
V gene: TRBV6-1

CDR3 protein: CASSLVTGKGNTEAFF
clone size: .
V gene: TRBV5-1

CDR3 protein: CASSSGRGQYEQYF
clone size: once
V gene: TRBV28

CDR3 protein: CASSRVTNTEAFF
clone size: few
V gene: TRBV3-1

CDR3 protein: CSASPSGNTDTQYF
clone size: .
V gene: TRBV20-1

CDR3 protein: CASSAGISPLHF
clone size: .
V gene: TRBV6-2/TRBV6-3

CDR3 protein: CASSLLLRGQGNTGELFF
clone size: many
V gene: TRBV7-8

CDR3 protein: CATREETQYF
clone size: .
V gene: TRBV28

CDR3 protein: CASYLVGTGISPLHF
clone size: .
V gene: TRBV10-2

CDR3 protein: CASSFRRGLSYEQYF
clone size: few
V gene: TRBV27

CDR3 protein: CSAKGSQGAGQPQHF
clone size: .
V gene: TRBV20-1

CDR3 protein: CASSFEGEQFF
clone size: once
V gene: TRBV5-4

CDR3 protein: CASTSVTGVPGANVLTF
clone size: few
V gene: TRBV6-2/TRBV6-3

CDR3 protein: CSARDYLTGEQYF
clone size: .
V gene: TRBV20-1

CDR3 protein: CASRPLGLQETQYF
clone size: few
V gene: TRBV28

CDR3 protein: CSVEGTGRYNEQFF
clone size: few
V gene: TRBV29-1

CDR3 protein: CASSFSQGPRNNEQFF
clone size: .
V gene: TRBV28

CDR3 protein: CASRPGGYEQFF
clone size: .
V gene: TRBV12-3/TRBV12-4

CDR3 protein: CAWRTDTQYF
clone size: .
V gene: TRBV30

CDR3 protein: CASSSGRARYGYTF
clone size: many
V gene: TRBV12-3/TRBV12-4

CDR3 protein: CAISYDRQGWIEQYF
clone size: .
V gene: TRBV6-5

CDR3 protein: CASSVGWGGRDTQYF
clone size: .
V gene: TRBV6-1

CDR3 protein: CASSPPVKRVSRPDTQYF
clone size: many
V gene: TRBV18

CDR3 protein: CASSPRQGNNEKLFF
clone size: few
V gene: TRBV7-2

CDR3 protein: CSAPPPENYGYTF
clone size: few
V gene: TRBV20-1

CDR3 protein: CASSLSTGRETQYF
clone size: few
V gene: TRBV5-1

CDR3 protein: CSVRTGSEAFF
clone size: .
V gene: TRBV29-1

CDR3 protein: CASSPRGRPPYNEQFF
clone size: few
V gene: TRBV13

CDR3 protein: CAIRKTSGTQEYEQYF
clone size: many
V gene: TRBV10-3

CDR3 protein: CASSPLGAYNEQFF
clone size: .
V gene: TRBV4-1

CDR3 protein: CASSSSPGITIYF
clone size: .
V gene: TRBV28